These 3 T cell receptor beta chains were sequenced from one sample in a study of T-cell reconstitution after alpha-beta-depleted transplantation in children. Whole-study results and caveats: From newly produced T cells came most of the T-cell counts and diversity one year after transplant.

For these TCRs, the target antigens are not known. The authors prepared the TCRbeta library with unique molecular identifiers. TCRdb passed the PCR reads through MiXCR, listing each CDR3 protein once. This sample has about 300,000 distinct CDR3 sequences, with roughly 7.8% found just once. The starting material was peripheral blood, obtained 360 days after TCRalphabeta/CD19-depleted stem cell transplant. The receptors derive from a female patient between 2 and 15 years old who had a stem cell transplant for Fanconi anemia, so the T cells may come from the graft donor.

This clonotype was counted ten times or more. This chain joins TRBV4-1 and TRBJ2-2; D gene uncertain. Trimming left V 1 base short and J 0 bases short, with 3 bases between. Looked up from germline, CDR1 is MGHRA and CDR2 is YSYEKL. CDR3 length: 14 amino acids. CDR3 region: CASSQVANTGELFF. The CDR3 coding sequence is TGCGCCAGCAGCCAAGTAGCGAACACCGGGGAGCTGTTTTTT.

This clonotype was seen a handful of times. The V call is TRBV3-1, the J call TRBJ1-2; no firm D call. Germline V gene data show CDR1 as LGHDT and CDR2 as YNNKEL (reference sequence). This CDR3 region has 15 residues. With 1 base removed from V and 8 bases from J, the gap between germline ends came to 17 bases. The CDR3 region has the DNA TGTGCCAGCAGCCAAGCGTCTTACTACGGAGGGGGCTACACCTTC. Its protein is CASSQASYYGGGYTF.

This clonotype was seen many times. The chain's CDR3 is CASVLTGTSTFF. The CDR3 region has the DNA TGTGCCAGCGTACTCACCGGGACTAGTACGTTCTTC. The chain has TRBV2 and TRBJ2-1; 8 bases map to TRBD2. Germline V gives CDR1 SNHLY, CDR2 FYNNEI. J gave up 15 bases and V 8 bases, and 12 bases lay outside the gene matches. This CDR3 has 12 amino acids. Together with reference TRBV2 and TRBJ2-1, the CDR3 gives the full variable domain: EPEVTQTPSHQVTQMGQEVILRCVPISNHLYFYWYRQILGQKVEFLVSFYNNEISEKSEIFDDQFSVERPDGSNFTLKIRSTKLEDSAMYFCASVLTGTSTFFGPGTRLTVL.